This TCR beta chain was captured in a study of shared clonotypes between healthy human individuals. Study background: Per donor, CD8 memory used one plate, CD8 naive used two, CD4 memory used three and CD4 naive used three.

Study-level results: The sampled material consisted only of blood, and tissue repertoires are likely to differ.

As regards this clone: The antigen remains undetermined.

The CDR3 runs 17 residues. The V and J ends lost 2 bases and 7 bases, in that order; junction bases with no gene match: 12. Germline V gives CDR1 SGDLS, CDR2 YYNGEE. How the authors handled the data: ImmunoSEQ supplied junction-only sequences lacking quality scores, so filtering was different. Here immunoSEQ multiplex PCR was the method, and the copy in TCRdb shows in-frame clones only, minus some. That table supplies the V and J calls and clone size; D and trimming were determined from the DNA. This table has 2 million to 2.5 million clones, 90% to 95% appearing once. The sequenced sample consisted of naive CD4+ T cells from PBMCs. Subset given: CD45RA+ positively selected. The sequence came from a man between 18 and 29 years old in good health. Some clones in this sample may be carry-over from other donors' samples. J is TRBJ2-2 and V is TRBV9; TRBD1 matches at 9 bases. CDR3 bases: TGTGCCAGCAGCGTTCACTCCGGGACAGGGTCCGACGGGGAGCTGTTTTTT. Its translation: CASSVHSGTGSDGELFF.